This T cell receptor (beta chain) was captured in a study of blood T cell repertoires in COVID-19. At the level of the study: There were acute and convalescent COVID-19 samples, and they came from the United States, Italy and Spain.

Methods used by the authors: Amplification from reference gene primers served as the basis for estimated nucleated cell counts. TCRdb's copy holds only in-frame clones and misses some; the assay was immunoSEQ multiplex PCR. V, J and clone size reflect that table, while D and trimming were determined from the DNA. Of some 160,000 clones listed, 70% to 90% are singletons. The sample consisted of peripheral blood. This clonotype originated in a woman aged 65 to 85 with acute or convalescent COVID-19.

The CDR3 sequence is CASAAGLHYF. The CDR3 DNA is TGTGCCAGCGCGGCGGGCCTCCACTATTTT. The V and J genes are TRBV2 and TRBJ2-3; a weak D match, TRBD2 (5 bases). This CDR3 spans 10 amino acids. Trimming removed 8 bases at V and 15 bases at J, with 15 bases between. Germline CDR1 reads SNHLY; CDR2 reads FYNNEI.